The 17 T cell receptor beta chains in this list originate from one sample, sequenced in a study of cytomegalovirus exposure and HLA in healthy donors. PCR employed 60 Vbeta and 13 Jbeta primers. Method: immunoSEQ multiplex PCR; TCRdb's copy keeps in-frame clones and lacks some. The sample contains roughly 180,000 clones, 70% to 80% of which appear only once. Sequencing input: PBMCs. Receptors were obtained from a girl aged 10 to 17 in good health and CMV-seropositive.

The chain joins TRBV27 to TRBJ1-5; 8 bases fit TRBD1. V was clipped by 1 base and J by 2 bases; unmatched bases: 4. The germline CDR1 and CDR2 sequences are MNHEY and SMNVEV (reference sequence). This CDR3 region has 16 residues. Here the CDR3 reads CASSLYQGAGNQPQHF. CDR3 nucleotides: TGTGCCAGCAGTTTATACCAGGGGGCTGGCAATCAGCCCCAGCATTTT.

The V call is TRBV13, the J call TRBJ2-3; D gene uncertain. The germline V gene encodes CDR1 PRHDT and CDR2 FYEKMQ (reference sequence). The CDR3 totals 11 residues. Trimming stripped 5 bases from V and 4 bases from J, with 4 bases between. CDR3 bases: TGTGCCAGCAGCCCTTCAGATACGCAGTATTTT. Translating it yields CASSPSDTQYF.

The chain links TRBV7-9 to TRBJ1-2; 10 nucleotides match TRBD1. CDR3 length: 17 residues. The V and J ends lost 4 bases and 8 bases, in that order; junction bases with no gene match: 16. CDR1 is SEHNR and CDR2 is FQNEAQ in the germline V gene (reference sequence). For the CDR3, the DNA is TGTGCCAGCAGCTCCCTATCCTCCGGGACAGGGGTGTTAGGCTACACCTTC. Its translation: CASSSLSSGTGVLGYTF.

The chain has TRBV7-9 and TRBJ1-5; 8 nucleotides agree with TRBD1. The junction had 7 bases not matched to a gene; V was cut back by 5 bases and J by 10 bases. The CDR3 spans 13 residues. Germline CDR1 is SEHNR and CDR2 is FQNEAQ (reference sequence). CDR3 DNA sequence: TGTGCCAGCAGCATGGGACAGGCCGCCCCCCAGCATTTT. Translating it yields CASSMGQAAPQHF.

V is TRBV4-3 and J is TRBJ2-5; TRBD2 might be the D (7 bases). Germline V gene sequence: CDR1 LGHNA, CDR2 YSLEER. The V end was cut by 4 bases, the J end by 5 bases, with 26 bases between. The CDR3 runs 18 residues. The CDR3 sequence: CASSLRVTGGPAWETQYF. The DNA of the CDR3 is TGCGCCAGCAGCCTGCGGGTCACGGGGGGCCCCGCATGGGAGACCCAGTACTTC.

This chain uses TRBV10-3 with TRBJ2-2; 7 bases map to TRBD1. The CDR3 loop spans 15 amino acids. Germline assignment: CDR1 ENHRY and CDR2 SYGVKD. The junction had 3 bases not matched to a gene; V was cut back by 0 bases and J by 5 bases. The CDR3 protein is CAISESGGPTGELFF. In nucleotides, the CDR3 is TGTGCCATCAGTGAGTCAGGGGGCCCTACCGGGGAGCTGTTTTTT.

In DNA, the CDR3 is TGTGCCAGTAGTATATCGCCCCGACAGGTGGGCGGATATTCACCCCTCCACTTT. This gives the protein CASSISPRQVGGYSPLHF. The chain carries TRBV19 and TRBJ1-6; D possibly corresponds to TRBD1 (6 bases). Trimming took 2 bases from V and 8 from J, leaving 22 bases between them. This CDR3 contains 18 residues. Germline V gives CDR1 LNHDA, CDR2 SQIVND (reference sequence).

This chain uses TRBV5-6 with TRBJ2-7, with TRBD1 matching over 8 bases. V was pared by 3 bases and J by 5 bases, with 16 bases of the junction left unmatched. The CDR3 spans 17 residues. CDR1 is SGHDT and CDR2 is YYEEEE in the germline V gene. The CDR3 nucleotides are TGTGCCAGCAGCTCGAACCGACAGGGGCCCCTAGGGGACGAGCAGTACTTC. The encoded protein is CASSSNRQGPLGDEQYF.

The chain combines TRBV5-8 with TRBJ1-5; 8 positions match TRBD1. The CDR3 contains 17 residues. Germline CDR1 reads SGHTS; CDR2 reads YDEGEE. J gave up 4 bases and V 2 bases, and 11 bases lay outside the gene matches. The DNA of the CDR3 is TGTGCCAGCAGCTTATGGACAGGGTCCTCAATGAATCAGCCCCAGCATTTT. The encoded protein is CASSLWTGSSMNQPQHF.

The rearrangement uses TRBV12-5 and TRBJ1-1; possibly TRBD1 for D (6 bases). Germline V lookup: CDR1 LGHNT, CDR2 FRNRAP. This CDR3 contains 14 residues. Trimming cost V 6 bases and J 4 bases, with 15 bases left between them. CDR3 DNA sequence: TGTGCTAGTGGCCCACCACAGGGTGGCACTGAAGCTTTCTTT. It codes for CASGPPQGGTEAFF.

The rearrangement links TRBV5-4 to TRBJ2-7, with D perhaps matching TRBD2 (5 bases). CDR1 and CDR2 (germline): SGHNT, YYREEE (reference sequence). CDR3 length: 12 amino acids. Trimming took 4 bases from V and 2 from J, leaving 7 bases between them. CDR3 sequence (DNA): TGTGCCAGCAGCCCGGGAACCTACGAGCAGTACTTC. Translated: CASSPGTYEQYF.

The V call is TRBV4-2, the J call TRBJ1-1; TRBD1 matches 9 bases. Trimming at V came to 1 base and at J to 7 bases, leaving 7 bases not matched to a gene. This CDR3 comprises 15 residues. Germline CDR1 LGHNA, CDR2 YNFKEQ. CDR3 region: CASSQGLDRGFEAFF. The CDR3 DNA sequence: TGTGCCAGCAGCCAAGGGTTGGACAGGGGATTTGAAGCTTTCTTT.

This chain links TRBV27 with TRBJ2-7; a possible D gene is TRBD1 (6 bases). The CDR3 is 14 residues long. The V gene lost 4 bases and the J gene lost 5 bases, with 15 bases spanning the gap. CDR1 and CDR2 from the germline V gene are MNHEY and SMNVEV (reference sequence). CDR3 DNA: TGTGCCAGCAGTTCGGCGGCAGGGGTGCACGAGCAGTACTTC. Translation gives CASSSAAGVHEQYF.

J is TRBJ2-1 and V is TRBV9; D remains unclear. In germline, CDR1 is SGDLS, CDR2 YYNGEE. Deletions cut 0 bases from V and 10 bases from J, with 5 bases between. The CDR3 loop spans 11 amino acids. The CDR3 here is CASSVGVEQFF. The CDR3 coding sequence is TGTGCCAGCAGCGTAGGCGTGGAGCAGTTCTTC.

For the CDR3, the DNA is TGTGCCAGCAGCTTCTTTGCGGGGGGGGGAGAGACCCAGTACTTC. Translating it yields CASSFFAGGGETQYF. The genes are TRBV7-2 and TRBJ2-5; 9 nucleotides line up with TRBD2. Germline V gene data show CDR1 as SGHTA and CDR2 as FQGNSA. V lost 3 bases, J lost 4 bases, and 6 bases stayed unmatched. This CDR3 contains 15 residues.

The genes are TRBV14 and TRBJ1-2, with 11 bases that match TRBD1. Per the germline V gene, CDR1 is SGHDN and CDR2 is FVKESK. With V trimmed by 2 bases and J by 3 bases, 5 bases remained unmatched. There are 16 residues in the CDR3. The CDR3 region has the DNA TGTGCCAGCAGCCAACATCCGGGACAGGGGGACTATGGCTACACCTTC. Its translation is CASSQHPGQGDYGYTF.

This chain joins TRBV27 and TRBJ1-4; D is perhaps TRBD1 (6 bases). This CDR3 is 14 amino acids long. Germline CDR1 MNHEY, CDR2 SMNVEV (reference sequence). V was clipped by 3 bases and J by 6 bases, with 11 bases between them. The CDR3 spells CASSFRGIYEKLFF. CDR3 in DNA: TGTGCCAGCAGTTTCAGGGGAATTTATGAAAAACTGTTTTTT.